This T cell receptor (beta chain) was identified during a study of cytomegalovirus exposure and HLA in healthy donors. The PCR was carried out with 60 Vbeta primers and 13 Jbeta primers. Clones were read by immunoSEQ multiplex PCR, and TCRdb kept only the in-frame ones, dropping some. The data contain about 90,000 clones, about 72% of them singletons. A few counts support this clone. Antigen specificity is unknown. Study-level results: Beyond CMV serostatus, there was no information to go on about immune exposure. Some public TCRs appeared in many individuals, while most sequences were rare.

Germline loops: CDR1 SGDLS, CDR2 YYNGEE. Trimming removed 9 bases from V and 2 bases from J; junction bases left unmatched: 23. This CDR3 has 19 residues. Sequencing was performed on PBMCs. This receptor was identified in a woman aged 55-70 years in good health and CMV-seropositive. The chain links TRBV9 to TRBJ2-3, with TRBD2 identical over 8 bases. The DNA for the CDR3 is TGTGCCATCCCCAGTAGCCGCCCCTCTAGCGGGTCCGTCACAGATACGCAGTATTTT. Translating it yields CAIPSSRPSSGSVTDTQYF.